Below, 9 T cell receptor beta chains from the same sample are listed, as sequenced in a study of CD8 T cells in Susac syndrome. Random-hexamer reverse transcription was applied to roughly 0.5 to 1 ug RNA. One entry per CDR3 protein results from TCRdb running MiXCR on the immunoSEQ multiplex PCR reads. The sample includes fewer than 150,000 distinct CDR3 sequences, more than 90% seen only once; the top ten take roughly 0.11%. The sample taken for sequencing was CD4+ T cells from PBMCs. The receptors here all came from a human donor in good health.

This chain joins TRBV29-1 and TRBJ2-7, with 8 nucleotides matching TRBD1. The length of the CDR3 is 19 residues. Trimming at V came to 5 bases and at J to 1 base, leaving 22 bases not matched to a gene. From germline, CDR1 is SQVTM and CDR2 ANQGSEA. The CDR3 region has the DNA TGCAGCGTTCCGAGCAATTCGAGGACAGGGTCAGGGAGGTCCTACGAGCAGTACTTC. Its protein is CSVPSNSRTGSGRSYEQYF.

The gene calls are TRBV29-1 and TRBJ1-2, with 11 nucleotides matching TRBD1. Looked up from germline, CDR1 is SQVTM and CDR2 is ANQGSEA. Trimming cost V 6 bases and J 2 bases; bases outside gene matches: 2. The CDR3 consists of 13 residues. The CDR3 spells CSVGQGANYGYTF. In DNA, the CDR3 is TGCAGCGTCGGACAGGGGGCGAACTATGGCTACACCTTC.

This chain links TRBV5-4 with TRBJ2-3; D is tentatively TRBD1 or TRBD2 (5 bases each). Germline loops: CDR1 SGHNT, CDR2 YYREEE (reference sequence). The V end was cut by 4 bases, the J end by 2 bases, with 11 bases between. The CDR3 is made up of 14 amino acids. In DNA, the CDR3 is TGTGCCAGCAGCCGTGGGACCAACACAGATACGCAGTATTTT. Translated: CASSRGTNTDTQYF.

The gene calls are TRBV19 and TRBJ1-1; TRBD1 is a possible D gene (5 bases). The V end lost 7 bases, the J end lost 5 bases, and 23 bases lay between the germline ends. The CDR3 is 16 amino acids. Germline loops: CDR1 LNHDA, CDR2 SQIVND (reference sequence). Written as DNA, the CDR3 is TGTGCCAGTACCCTATGGGGCAAGGGGACGGGAACTGAAGCTTTCTTT. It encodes CASTLWGKGTGTEAFF.

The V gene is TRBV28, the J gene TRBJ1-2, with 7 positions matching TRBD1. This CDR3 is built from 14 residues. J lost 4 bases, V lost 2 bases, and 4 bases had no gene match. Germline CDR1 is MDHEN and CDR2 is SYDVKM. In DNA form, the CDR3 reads TGTGCCAGCAGTTTACATGACAGGGCCTATGGCTACACCTTC. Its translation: CASSLHDRAYGYTF.

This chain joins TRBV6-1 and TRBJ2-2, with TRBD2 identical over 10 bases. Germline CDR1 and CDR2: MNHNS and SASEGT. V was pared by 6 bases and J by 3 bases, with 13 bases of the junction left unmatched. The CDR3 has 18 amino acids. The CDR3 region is CASRRLLAGDGDTGELFF. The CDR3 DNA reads TGTGCCAGCAGGCGCCTTCTAGCGGGAGACGGAGACACCGGGGAGCTGTTTTTT.

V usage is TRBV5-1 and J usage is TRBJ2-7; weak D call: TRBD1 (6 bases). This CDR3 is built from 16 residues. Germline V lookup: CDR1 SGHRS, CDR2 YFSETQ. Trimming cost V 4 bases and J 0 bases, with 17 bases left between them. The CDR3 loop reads CASSRNEGDISYEQYF. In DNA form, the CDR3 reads TGCGCCAGCAGCCGAAATGAAGGGGACATCTCCTACGAGCAGTACTTC.

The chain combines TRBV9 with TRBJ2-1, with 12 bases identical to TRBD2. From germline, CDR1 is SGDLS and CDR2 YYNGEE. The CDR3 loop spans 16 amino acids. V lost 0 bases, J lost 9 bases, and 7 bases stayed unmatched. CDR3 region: CASSVGPSGRALEQFF. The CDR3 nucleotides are TGTGCCAGCAGCGTAGGTCCTAGCGGGAGGGCCCTTGAGCAGTTCTTC. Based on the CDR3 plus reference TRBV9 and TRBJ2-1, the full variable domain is DSGVTQTPKHLITATGQRVTLRCSPRSGDLSVYWYQQSLDQGLQFLIQYYNGEERAKGNILERFSAQQFPDLHSELNLSSLELGDSALYFCASSVGPSGRALEQFFGPGTRLTVL.

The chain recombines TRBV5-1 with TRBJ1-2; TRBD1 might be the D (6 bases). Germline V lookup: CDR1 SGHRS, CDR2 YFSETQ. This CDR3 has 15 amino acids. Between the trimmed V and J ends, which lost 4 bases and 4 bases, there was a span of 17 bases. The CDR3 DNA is TGCGCCAGCAGCCCCGCAGGGGCACTGGGCTATGGCTACACCTTC. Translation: CASSPAGALGYGYTF.